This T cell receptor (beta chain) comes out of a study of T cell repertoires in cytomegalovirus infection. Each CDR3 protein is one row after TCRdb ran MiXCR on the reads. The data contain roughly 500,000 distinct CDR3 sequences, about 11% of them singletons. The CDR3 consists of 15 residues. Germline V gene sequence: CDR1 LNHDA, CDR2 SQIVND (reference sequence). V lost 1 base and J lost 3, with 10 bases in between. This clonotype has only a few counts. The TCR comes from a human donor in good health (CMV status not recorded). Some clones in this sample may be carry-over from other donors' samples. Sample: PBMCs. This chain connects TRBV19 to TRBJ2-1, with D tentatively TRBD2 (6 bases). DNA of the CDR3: TGTGCCAGTAGTATAGGCGGGACGAACTACAATGAGCAGTTCTTC. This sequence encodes CASSIGGTNYNEQFF.